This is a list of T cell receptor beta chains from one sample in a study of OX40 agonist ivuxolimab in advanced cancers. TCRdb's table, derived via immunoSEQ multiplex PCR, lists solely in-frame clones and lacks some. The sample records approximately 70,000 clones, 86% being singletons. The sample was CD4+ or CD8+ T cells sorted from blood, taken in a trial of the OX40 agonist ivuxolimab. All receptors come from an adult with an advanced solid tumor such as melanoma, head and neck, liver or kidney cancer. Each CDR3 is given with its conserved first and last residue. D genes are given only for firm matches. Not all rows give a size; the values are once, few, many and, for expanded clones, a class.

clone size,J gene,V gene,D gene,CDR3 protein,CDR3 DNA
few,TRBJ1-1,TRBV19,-,CASSTVIDTEAFF,TGTGCCAGTAGTACCGTTATAGACACTGAAGCTTTCTTT
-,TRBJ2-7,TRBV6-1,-,CASSEQGLDEQYF,TGTGCCAGCAGTGAGCAGGGTTTGGACGAGCAGTACTTC
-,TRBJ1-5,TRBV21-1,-,CASTKKGTVRNQPQHF,TGTGCCAGCACCAAAAAGGGGACAGTCAGGAATCAGCCCCAGCATTTT
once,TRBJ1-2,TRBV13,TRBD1,CASSSGQGRYGYTF,TGTGCCAGCAGCTCCGGACAGGGTAGATATGGCTACACCTTC
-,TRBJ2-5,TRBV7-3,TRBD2,CASSSRGAGGRETQYF,TGTGCCAGCAGCTCCCGGGGCGCGGGGGGCCGAGAGACCCAGTACTTC
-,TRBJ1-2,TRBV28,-,CASSPERDGYGYTF,TGTGCCAGCAGCCCGGAGAGGGATGGCTATGGCTACACCTTC
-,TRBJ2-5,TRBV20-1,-,CSGQTQETQYF,TGCAGTGGTCAGACACAAGAGACCCAGTACTTC
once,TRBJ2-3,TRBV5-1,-,CASSLTTPGADTQYF,TGCGCCAGCAGCCTGACTACCCCGGGGGCAGATACGCAGTATTTT
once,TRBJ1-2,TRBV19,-,CASSNLGLGYGYTF,TGTGCCAGTAGTAACTTGGGGCTGGGCTATGGCTACACCTTC
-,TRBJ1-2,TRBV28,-,CASSLYRDAYGYTF,TGTGCCAGCAGTTTATACCGGGACGCCTATGGCTACACCTTC
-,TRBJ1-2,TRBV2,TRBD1,CASTPRQGVDYGYTF,TGTGCCAGCACTCCTAGACAGGGTGTTGACTATGGCTACACCTTC
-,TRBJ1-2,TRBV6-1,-,CASSEGRITLVYGYTF,TGTGCCAGCAGTGAAGGGCGGATAACGTTGGTCTATGGCTACACCTTC
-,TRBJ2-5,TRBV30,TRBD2,CAWRTGGLETQYF,TGTGCCTGGAGAACGGGGGGACTTGAGACCCAGTACTTC
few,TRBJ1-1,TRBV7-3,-,CASSLERTAEAFF,TGTGCCAGCAGCTTAGAGCGGACAGCTGAAGCTTTCTTT
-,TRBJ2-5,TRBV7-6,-,CASSLVSAQPETQYF,TGTGCCAGCAGCTTAGTATCGGCACAGCCAGAGACCCAGTACTTC
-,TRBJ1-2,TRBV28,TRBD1,CASSQTPLRGRGGYTF,TGTGCCAGCAGTCAGACTCCCCTTAGGGGGCGGGGTGGCTACACCTTC
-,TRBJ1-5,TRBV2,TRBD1,CASSSRTGSNQPQHF,TGTGCCAGCAGCAGTCGGACAGGTAGCAATCAGCCCCAGCATTTT
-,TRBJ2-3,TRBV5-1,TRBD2,CASSPGRGDSTDTQYF,TGCGCCAGCAGTCCTGGCCGGGGGGACAGCACAGATACGCAGTATTTT
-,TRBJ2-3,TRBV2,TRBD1,CASRRGLSTDTQYF,TGTGCCAGCAGGAGGGGGCTTAGCACAGATACGCAGTATTTT
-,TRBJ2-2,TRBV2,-,CASNLGAGELFF,TGTGCCAGCAACCTGGGAGCCGGGGAGCTGTTTTTT
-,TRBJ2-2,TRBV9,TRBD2,CASSVDSGVSNTGELFF,TGTGCCAGCAGCGTGGATAGCGGGGTTTCGAACACCGGGGAGCTGTTTTTT
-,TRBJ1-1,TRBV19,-,CASTNRLGVNTEAFF,TGTGCCAGTACAAACCGGTTGGGGGTGAACACTGAAGCTTTCTTT
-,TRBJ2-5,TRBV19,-,CASSMPTDRPAYQETQYF,TGTGCCAGTAGTATGCCGACCGATAGGCCAGCGTACCAAGAGACCCAGTACTTC